One sample yielded the 18 T cell receptor beta chains listed below, sequenced in a study of cytomegalovirus exposure and HLA in healthy donors (TCRdb year 2017). The library was built by means of the immunoSEQ multiplex PCR assay. For the multiplex PCR, a mixture combining 60 forward primers for TCR Vbeta segments and 13 reverse primers for TCR Jbeta segments was used. In TCRdb, the immuneACCESS table is reduced to in-frame sequences with V and J assigned. These tables do not hold every clone; where another copy was compared, an unresolved V gene accounts for under half, and the others remain unexplained. Recorded for this sample are approximately 220,000 clones; roughly 83% of them occurred a single time. The ten most abundant clones make up roughly 0.71% of the sample. Sequenced: PBMCs. These receptor sequences come from a boy between 2 and 15 years old in good health and CMV-seronegative.

J is TRBJ2-5 and V is TRBV5-6; D perhaps matches TRBD2 (5 bases). Germline-derived CDR1 and CDR2 are SGHDT and YYEEEE. The CDR3 is made up of 15 amino acids. Trimming pared 2 bases from V and 4 bases from J, leaving 15 bases between. CDR3: CASSFRWETRETQYF. The CDR3 region has the DNA TGTGCCAGCAGCTTCAGGTGGGAGACGCGAGAGACCCAGTACTTC.

The gene calls are TRBV13 and TRBJ1-1; 11 bases agree with TRBD1. CDR1 is PRHDT, CDR2 FYEKMQ, per germline (reference sequence). Trimming cost V 6 bases and J 11 bases; bases outside gene matches: 14. The CDR3 extends over 15 amino acids. DNA of the CDR3: TGTGCCAGCAGGTATCCGGGACAGGGGGACCTAGTGGCTTTCTTT. Its translation is CASRYPGQGDLVAFF.

This rearrangement joins TRBV7-2 to TRBJ2-5; possibly TRBD1 for D (5 bases). The end of the DNA aligns better with TRBJ2-7, so the J call may be wrong. The CDR3 is 15 amino acids. Germline V gene data show CDR1 as SGHTA and CDR2 as FQGNSA. Here the CDR3 reads CASSPRQLVSYEQYF. The CDR3 DNA is TGTGCCAGCAGCCCCCGACAGCTAGTCTCCTACGAGCAGTACTTC.

V is TRBV11-2 and J is TRBJ2-1, with D maybe TRBD2 (5 bases). Trimming took off 0 bases at V and 0 bases at J, with 9 bases between the two ends. This CDR3 has 16 amino acids. Germline CDR1 SGHAT, CDR2 FQNNGV. The CDR3 sequence is CASSLEPGSSYNEQFF. The CDR3 nucleotides are TGTGCCAGCAGCTTAGAGCCGGGGAGCTCCTACAATGAGCAGTTCTTC.

This rearrangement joins TRBV27 to TRBJ2-7; 11 bases agree with TRBD1. Germline values: CDR1 MNHEY, CDR2 SMNVEV (reference sequence). The junction had 7 bases not matched to a gene; V was cut back by 5 bases and J by 7 bases. The CDR3 is 14 amino acids. CDR3 sequence: CASSPGTGGREQYF. The CDR3 nucleotides read TGTGCCAGCAGTCCCGGGACAGGGGGGAGGGAGCAGTACTTC.

The chain couples TRBV4-1 to TRBJ2-1; unclear D gene. CDR1 and CDR2 (germline): MGHRA, YSYEKL. V lost 0 bases to trimming and J lost 5 bases, with 5 bases between them. This CDR3 spans 13 amino acids. CDR3 sequence reads: CASSQDSNNEQFF. As DNA, the CDR3 is TGCGCCAGCAGCCAAGATTCTAACAATGAGCAGTTCTTC.

The sample holds one count of this clone. The chain couples TRBV5-4 to TRBJ2-1; TRBD2 aligns across 9 bases. V gave up 0 bases and J gave up 7 bases; unmatched junction bases: 5. The CDR3 consists of 15 residues. From germline, CDR1 is SGHNT and CDR2 YYREEE (reference sequence). The CDR3 is CASSLGLAGHNEQFF. The CDR3 DNA reads TGTGCCAGCAGCTTGGGGCTAGCGGGGCATAATGAGCAGTTCTTC. The whole variable domain, remainder taken from reference TRBV5-4 and TRBJ2-1, is ETGVTQSPTHLIKTRGQQVTLRCSSQSGHNTVSWYQQALGQGPQFIFQYYREEENGRGNFPPRFSGLQFPNYSSELNVNALELDDSALYLCASSLGLAGHNEQFFGPGTRLTVL.

V is TRBV29-1 and J is TRBJ2-7; the match to TRBD2 covers 7 bases. The germline CDR1 and CDR2 sequences are SQVTM and ANQGSEA. Unmatched junction bases numbered 8, after V lost 6 bases and J lost 3 bases. The CDR3 has 13 residues. The CDR3 is CSVRGLEFYEQYF. The CDR3 DNA reads TGCAGCGTCCGAGGACTAGAATTCTACGAGCAGTACTTC.

The chain has TRBV4-1 and TRBJ1-1; D uncertain. Germline lookup yields CDR1 MGHRA and CDR2 YSYEKL. This CDR3 is built from 17 residues. Trimming removed 2 bases from V and 0 bases from J, with 16 bases in between. The CDR3 loop reads CASSQRALPGMNTEAFF. The DNA for the CDR3 is TGCGCCAGCAGCCAACGAGCGCTTCCCGGGATGAACACTGAAGCTTTCTTT.

The count of this clone is one. This sequence joins TRBV15 and TRBJ1-5; D is ambiguous. The CDR3 runs 15 residues. Germline V gene lookup returns CDR1 LNHNV and CDR2 YYDKDF (reference sequence). V was shortened by 4 bases and J by 1 base, with 11 bases between the two germline ends. This chain's CDR3 is CATSILTVSNQPQHF. The DNA of the CDR3 is TGTGCCACCAGCATTCTCACAGTGAGCAATCAGCCCCAGCATTTT.

This chain joins TRBV5-1 and TRBJ1-4; a weak D match, TRBD1 (6 bases). CDR3 length equals 17 residues. Germline V gene data show CDR1 as SGHRS and CDR2 as YFSETQ. Trimming cost V 0 bases and J 4 bases, with 16 bases left between them. The CDR3 loop reads CASSLGIQGWGNEKLFF. CDR3 DNA sequence: TGCGCCAGCAGCTTGGGAATCCAGGGGTGGGGTAATGAAAAACTGTTTTTT.

This chain joins TRBV4-1 and TRBJ2-1; D is unclear. V was cut by 0 bases and J by 3 bases, with 3 bases left in between. Looked up from germline, CDR1 is MGHRA and CDR2 is YSYEKL. CDR3 length: 13 amino acids. This chain's CDR3 is CASSQDSYNEQFF. DNA for the CDR3: TGCGCCAGCAGCCAAGACAGCTACAATGAGCAGTTCTTC.

This chain connects TRBV7-2 to TRBJ2-2; 10 nucleotides agree with TRBD1. Germline V gene data show CDR1 as SGHTA and CDR2 as FQGNSA. This CDR3 spans 18 amino acids. With V trimmed by 5 bases and J by 2 bases, 11 bases remained unmatched. Written as DNA, the CDR3 is TGTGCCAGCAGCCTACCCGACAGGGGGCTCATAAACACCGGGGAGCTGTTTTTT. It encodes CASSLPDRGLINTGELFF.

This chain links TRBV7-9 with TRBJ2-7, with D perhaps TRBD2 (6 bases). The CDR3 loop spans 14 amino acids. The V gene lost 3 bases and the J gene lost 6 bases, with 15 bases spanning the gap. The V gene's germline CDR1 is SEHNR and CDR2 FQNEAQ (reference sequence). In DNA form, the CDR3 reads TGTGCCAGCAGCTTCTTGGGGGGATCGGGCGAGCAGTACTTC. Protein sequence: CASSFLGGSGEQYF. Variable domain in full (rest from reference TRBV7-9 and TRBJ2-7): DTGVSQNPRHKITKRGQNVTFRCDPISEHNRLYWYRQTLGQGPEFLTYFQNEAQLEKSRLLSDRFSAERPKGSFSTLEIQRTEQGDSAMYLCASSFLGGSGEQYFGPGTRLTVT.

The chain has TRBV6-5 and TRBJ1-6; possibly TRBD1 for D (5 bases). This CDR3 is built from 15 residues. Germline lookup yields CDR1 MNHEY and CDR2 SVGAGI. Trimming removed 0 bases at V and 3 bases at J, with 6 bases between. The CDR3 sequence: CASSYSGDYNSPLHF. As DNA, the CDR3 is TGTGCCAGCAGTTACTCAGGGGACTATAATTCACCCCTCCACTTT.

CDR3 DNA sequence: TGTGCCAGCAGTTCGAGTAGCGGGAGCCTCTCCTACGAGCAGTACTTC. Translated: CASSSSSGSLSYEQYF. This chain connects TRBV6-5 to TRBJ2-7; 9 positions match TRBD2. The CDR3 is 16 amino acids. The germline V gene has CDR1 MNHEY and CDR2 SVGAGI. V lost 4 bases to trimming and J lost 0 bases; unmatched junction nucleotides: 7.

This clone was counted a single time. This sequence joins TRBV2 and TRBJ2-6; TRBD1 matches 7 bases. This CDR3 comprises 13 residues. V shed 8 bases and J 2 bases; nucleotides not matched to a gene: 0. Germline CDR1 and CDR2: SNHLY and FYNNEI. The CDR3 protein is CASQGAGANVLTF. The DNA for the CDR3 is TGTGCCAGCCAGGGGGCTGGGGCCAACGTCCTGACTTTC.

For the CDR3, the DNA is TGTGCCAGCAGCCCGGGACTAGCGGCTAAAGAGACCCAGTACTTC. It translates to CASSPGLAAKETQYF. The chain uses TRBV11-3 and TRBJ2-5; 11 bases are a match to TRBD2. After removal of 5 bases from V and 3 bases from J, the junction contained 5 bases not matched to a gene. The germline V gene has CDR1 SGHNT and CDR2 YENEEA. The CDR3 is 15 amino acids.